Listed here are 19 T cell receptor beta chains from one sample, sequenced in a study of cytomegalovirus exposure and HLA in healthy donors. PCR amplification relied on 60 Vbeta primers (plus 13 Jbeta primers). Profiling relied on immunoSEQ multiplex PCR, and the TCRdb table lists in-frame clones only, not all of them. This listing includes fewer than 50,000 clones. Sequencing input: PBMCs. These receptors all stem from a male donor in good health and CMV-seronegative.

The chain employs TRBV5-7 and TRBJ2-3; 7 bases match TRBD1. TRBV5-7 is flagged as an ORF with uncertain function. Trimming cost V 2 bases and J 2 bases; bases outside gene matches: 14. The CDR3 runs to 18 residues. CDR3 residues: CASSFVYFETGTTDTQYF. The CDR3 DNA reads TGTGCCAGCAGCTTCGTATATTTTGAGACAGGGACCACAGATACGCAGTATTTT.

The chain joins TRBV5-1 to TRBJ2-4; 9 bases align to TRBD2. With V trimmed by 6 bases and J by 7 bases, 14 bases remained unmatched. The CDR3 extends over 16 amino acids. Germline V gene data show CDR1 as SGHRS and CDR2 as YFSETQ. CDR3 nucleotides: TGCGCCAGCACCCTGACCCCGGGACTAGCCGGGAACATTCAGTACTTC. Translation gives CASTLTPGLAGNIQYF. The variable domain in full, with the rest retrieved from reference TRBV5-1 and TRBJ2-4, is KAGVTQTPRYLIKTRGQQVTLSCSPISGHRSVSWYQQTPGQGLQFLFEYFSETQRNKGNFPGRFSGRQFSNSRSEMNVSTLELGDSALYLCASTLTPGLAGNIQYFGAGTRLSVL.

The CDR3 bases are TGTGCCAGCAGACCTCTTGGGGAGGAAAATGAAAAACTGTTTTTT. Its translation is CASRPLGEENEKLFF. V is TRBV6-6 and J is TRBJ1-4; D gene unclear. CDR3 length: 15 residues. V lost 6 bases and J lost 5, with 16 bases in between. Per the germline V gene, CDR1 is MNHNY and CDR2 is SVGAGI (reference sequence).

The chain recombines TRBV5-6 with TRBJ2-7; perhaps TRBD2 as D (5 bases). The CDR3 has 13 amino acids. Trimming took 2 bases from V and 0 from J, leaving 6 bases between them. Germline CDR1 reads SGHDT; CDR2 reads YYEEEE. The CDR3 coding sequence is TGTGCCAGCAGCTTAGGGAGCTCCTACGAGCAGTACTTC. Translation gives CASSLGSSYEQYF.

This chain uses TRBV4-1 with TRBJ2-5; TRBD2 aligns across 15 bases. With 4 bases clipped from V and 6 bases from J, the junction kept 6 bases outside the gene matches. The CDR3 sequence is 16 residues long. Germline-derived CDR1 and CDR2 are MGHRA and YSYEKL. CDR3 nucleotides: TGCGCCAGCAGCCCTTCCGGGACTAGCGGGAGGAAGACCCAGTACTTC. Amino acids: CASSPSGTSGRKTQYF.

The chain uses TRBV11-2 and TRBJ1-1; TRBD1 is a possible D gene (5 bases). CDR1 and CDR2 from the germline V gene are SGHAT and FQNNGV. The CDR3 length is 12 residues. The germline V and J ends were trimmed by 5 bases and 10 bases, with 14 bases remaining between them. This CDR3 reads CASSPPGEVAFF. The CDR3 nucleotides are TGTGCCAGCAGCCCCCCGGGGGAGGTAGCTTTCTTT.

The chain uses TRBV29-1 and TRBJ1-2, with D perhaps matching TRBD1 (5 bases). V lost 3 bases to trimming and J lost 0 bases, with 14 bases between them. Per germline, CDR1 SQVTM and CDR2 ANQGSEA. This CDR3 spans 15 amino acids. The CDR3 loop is CSVEIGGEANYGYTF. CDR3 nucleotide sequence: TGCAGCGTTGAGATCGGGGGGGAAGCTAACTATGGCTACACCTTC. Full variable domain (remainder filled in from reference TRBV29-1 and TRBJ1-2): SAVISQKPSRDICQRGTSLTIQCQVDSQVTMMFWYRQQPGQSLTLIATANQGSEATYESGFVIDKFPISRPNLTFSTLTVSNMSPEDSSIYLCSVEIGGEANYGYTFGSGTRLTVV.

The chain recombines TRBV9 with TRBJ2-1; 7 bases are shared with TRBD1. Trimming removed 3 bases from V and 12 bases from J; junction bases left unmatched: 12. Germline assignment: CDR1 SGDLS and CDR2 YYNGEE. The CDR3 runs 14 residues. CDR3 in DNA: TGTGCCAGCAGCGACCGGACAGGTGATGTGAGGCAGTTCTTC. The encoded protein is CASSDRTGDVRQFF.

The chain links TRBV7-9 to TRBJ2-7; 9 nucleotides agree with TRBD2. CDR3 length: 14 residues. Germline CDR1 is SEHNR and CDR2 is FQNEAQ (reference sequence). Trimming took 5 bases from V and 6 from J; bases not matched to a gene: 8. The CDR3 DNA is TGTGCCAGCAGCCCACTTGGGACTAGCCCCGAGCAGTACTTC. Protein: CASSPLGTSPEQYF.

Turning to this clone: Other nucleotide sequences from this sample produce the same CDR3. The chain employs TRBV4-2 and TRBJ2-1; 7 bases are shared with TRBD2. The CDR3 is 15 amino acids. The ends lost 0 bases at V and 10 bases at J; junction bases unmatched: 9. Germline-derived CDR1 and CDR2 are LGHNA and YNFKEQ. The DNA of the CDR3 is TGTGCCAGCAGCCAAGAGGGAGTGGCGGGAGCCGAGCAGTTCTTC. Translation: CASSQEGVAGAEQFF.

The CDR3 DNA is TGTGCCAGCAGCTTCGACAGTAGCACAGATACGCAGTATTTT. As protein: CASSFDSSTDTQYF. The genes are TRBV7-9 and TRBJ2-3; tentative D call: TRBD1 (5 bases). CDR1 and CDR2 (germline): SEHNR, FQNEAQ (reference sequence). Trimming removed 3 bases from V and 0 bases from J, with 7 bases in between. The length of the CDR3 is 14 residues.

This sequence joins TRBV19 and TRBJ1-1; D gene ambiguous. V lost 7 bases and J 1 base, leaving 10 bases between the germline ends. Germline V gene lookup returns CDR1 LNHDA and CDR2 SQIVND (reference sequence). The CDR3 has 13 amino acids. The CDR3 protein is CASTEVGNTEAFF. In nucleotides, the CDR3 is TGTGCCAGTACCGAGGTCGGGAACACTGAAGCTTTCTTT.

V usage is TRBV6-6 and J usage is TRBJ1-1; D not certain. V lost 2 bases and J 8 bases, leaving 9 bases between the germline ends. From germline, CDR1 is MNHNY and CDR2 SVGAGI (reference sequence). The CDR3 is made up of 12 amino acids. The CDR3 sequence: CASSYGEGEAFF. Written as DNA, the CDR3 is TGTGCCAGCAGTTACGGGGAGGGAGAAGCTTTCTTT.

DNA of the CDR3: TGCGCCAGCAGCCAAGGAACTCGGGGGTACGAGCAGTACTTC. Encoded protein: CASSQGTRGYEQYF. The V call is TRBV4-1, the J call TRBJ2-7, with a weak D call TRBD2 (6 bases). There are 14 residues in the CDR3. The V end lost 1 base, the J end lost 4 bases, and 11 bases lay between the germline ends. Germline assignment: CDR1 MGHRA and CDR2 YSYEKL.

The CDR3 DNA reads TGTGCCAGCTCACCGCGATGGGTCAGGGAGGCGGCCAAAAACATTCAGTACTTC. Translation: CASSPRWVREAAKNIQYF. This chain links TRBV18 with TRBJ2-4; the D gene is possibly TRBD2 (6 bases). Germline CDR1 and CDR2: KGHSH and LQKENI. Trimming pared 3 bases from V and 1 base from J, leaving 19 bases between. CDR3 length equals 18 residues.

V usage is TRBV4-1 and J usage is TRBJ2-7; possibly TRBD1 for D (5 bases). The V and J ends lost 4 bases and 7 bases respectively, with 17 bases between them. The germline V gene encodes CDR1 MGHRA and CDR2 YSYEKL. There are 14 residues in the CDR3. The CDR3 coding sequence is TGCGCCAGCAGCCCCCCCTCGACAAGGGGAGAGCAGTACTTC. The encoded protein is CASSPPSTRGEQYF.

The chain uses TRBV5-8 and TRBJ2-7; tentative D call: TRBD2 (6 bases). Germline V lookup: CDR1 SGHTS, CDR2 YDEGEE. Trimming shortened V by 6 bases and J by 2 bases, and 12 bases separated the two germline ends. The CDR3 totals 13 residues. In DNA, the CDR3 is TGTGCCAGCACTCTGCGGGGCGCCTACGAGCAGTACTTC. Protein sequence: CASTLRGAYEQYF. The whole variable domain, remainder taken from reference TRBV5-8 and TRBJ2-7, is EAGVTQSPTHLIKTRGQQATLRCSPISGHTSVYWYQQALGLGLQFLLWYDEGEERNRGNFPPRFSGRQFPNYSSELNVNALELEDSALYLCASTLRGAYEQYFGPGTRLTVT.

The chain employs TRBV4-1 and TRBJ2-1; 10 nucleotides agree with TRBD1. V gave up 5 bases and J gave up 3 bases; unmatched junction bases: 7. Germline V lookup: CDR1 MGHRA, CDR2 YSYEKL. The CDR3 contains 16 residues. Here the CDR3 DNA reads TGCGCCAGCAGCGGGCCGACAGGGGGCTTCTACAATGAGCAGTTCTTC. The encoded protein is CASSGPTGGFYNEQFF.

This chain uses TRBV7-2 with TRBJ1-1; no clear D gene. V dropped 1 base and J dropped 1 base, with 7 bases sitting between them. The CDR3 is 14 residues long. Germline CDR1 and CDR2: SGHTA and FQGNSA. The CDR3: CASSLGLGNTEAFF. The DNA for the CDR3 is TGTGCCAGCAGCTTAGGACTGGGGAACACTGAAGCTTTCTTT.